Listed below are T cell receptor beta chains from one sample, sequenced in a study of blood T cells in healthy people across ages. TCRdb analysed the 5' RACE reads with MiXCR anew, one entry per CDR3 protein. The sample includes 750,000 to 950,000 distinct CDR3 sequences, under 35% seen only once; the top ten take about a tenth. These same data were also listed under a study on T cells of mothers and their children.

The source material was blood. The origin of the receptors is a woman aged 40 to 50 in good health. Both conserved end residues are part of each CDR3. A D gene is named only where the DNA matches it firmly. The size entry is marked missing in some rows and otherwise reads once, few, many or a size class.

>.|few|TRBV7-2|TRBJ1-2
CASSLEPGLHGYTF
TGTGCCAGCAGCTTAGAGCCCGGGCTTCATGGCTACACCTTC
>TRBD1|.|TRBV7-2|TRBJ2-7
CASSLQTGGSSEQYF
TGTGCCAGCAGCCTACAAACAGGGGGTTCCTCCGAGCAGTACTTC
>TRBD1|.|TRBV6-2/TRBV6-3|TRBJ1-1
CASSSGQGARTEAFF
TGTGCCAGCAGTTCGGGACAGGGGGCCCGCACTGAAGCTTTCTTT
>.|many|TRBV7-2|TRBJ2-7
CASSLGAPTYGEQYF
TGTGCCAGCAGCTTGGGGGCGCCCACTTACGGAGAGCAGTACTTC
>.|.|TRBV28|TRBJ1-1
CVSGAGYITPAHEAFF
TGTGTCAGTGGAGCAGGGTACATCACACCCGCCCATGAAGCTTTCTTT
>TRBD1|.|TRBV29-1|TRBJ1-2
CSVDFRQGRGMATPF
TGCAGCGTTGACTTCCGACAGGGTAGGGGTATGGCTACACCTTTC
>.|.|TRBV20-1|TRBJ2-7
CSANPPPSSYEQYF
TGCAGTGCTAACCCTCCCCCGAGCTCCTACGAGCAGTACTTC
>.|few|TRBV5-1|TRBJ2-5
CASSTPGTGKETQYF
TGCGCCAGCAGCACCCCCGGGACGGGGAAAGAGACCCAGTACTTC
>.|.|TRBV10-3|TRBJ1-2
CAISGQGVGGYTF
TGTGCCATCAGTGGCCAGGGCGTCGGTGGCTACACCTTC
>.|.|TRBV7-9|TRBJ2-5
CASSLIPGNETQYF
TGTGCCAGCAGCTTAATCCCGGGGAATGAGACCCAGTACTTC
>TRBD2|.|TRBV12-3/TRBV12-4|TRBJ2-1
CASSSSGGPRDEQFF
TGTGCCAGCAGTTCTAGCGGGGGGCCGAGGGATGAGCAGTTCTTC
>.|few|TRBV18|TRBJ1-1
CASSPWDTVNTEAFF
TGTGCCAGCTCACCCTGGGACACCGTGAACACTGAAGCTTTCTTT
>TRBD2|many|TRBV29-1|TRBJ2-7
CSVDGTSGYEQYF
TGCAGCGTTGATGGGACTAGCGGCTACGAGCAGTACTTC
>TRBD1|many|TRBV20-1|TRBJ2-5
CSLSTGDKGTQYF
TGCAGTTTATCCACAGGGGACAAGGGGACCCAGTACTTC
>TRBD2|.|TRBV11-2|TRBJ2-1
CASKSRRGLAGPFSSYNEQFF
TGTGCCAGCAAAAGCCGAAGAGGACTAGCGGGCCCTTTCAGCTCCTACAATGAGCAGTTCTTC
>.|few|TRBV5-1|TRBJ2-7
CASSLAIGGPYEQYF
TGCGCCAGCAGCTTGGCGATTGGAGGGCCCTACGAGCAGTACTTC
>TRBD1|.|TRBV20-1|TRBJ1-2
CSAADRDTVYGYTF
TGCAGTGCTGCGGACAGGGACACCGTATATGGCTACACCTTC
>TRBD1|.|TRBV27|TRBJ2-7
CASSDGTGSFHYEQYF
TGTGCCAGCAGTGATGGGACAGGGAGTTTCCACTACGAGCAGTACTTC
>.|.|TRBV7-2|TRBJ1-4
CASSLMDEKRFF
TGTGCCAGCAGCTTAATGGACGAAAAACGGTTTTTT
>TRBD1|many|TRBV12-3/TRBV12-4|TRBJ2-7
CASRERGLGGEQYF
TGTGCCAGCAGGGAGAGGGGGCTCGGTGGCGAGCAGTACTTC
>.|few|TRBV5-6|TRBJ2-1
CASSFRNSYNEQFF
TGTGCCAGCAGCTTTAGGAACTCCTACAATGAGCAGTTCTTC
>TRBD1|many|TRBV20-1|TRBJ1-2
CSASGTGYGYTF
TGCAGTGCTAGCGGGACAGGGTATGGCTACACCTTC
>TRBD1|many|TRBV5-1|TRBJ2-3
CASSLEGATLSDTQYF
TGCGCCAGCAGCTTGGAGGGGGCGACTCTTTCAGATACGCAGTATTTT
>.|.|TRBV7-9|TRBJ2-3
CASSIGQPSGTQYF
TGTGCCAGCAGCATCGGACAGCCCTCGGGTACGCAGTATTTT
>.|many|TRBV12-5|TRBJ2-1
CASASSYNEQFF
TGCGCTAGCGCTAGCTCCTACAATGAGCAGTTCTTC
>.|.|TRBV9|TRBJ1-1
CASSVATDPEAFF
TGTGCCAGCAGCGTAGCTACAGACCCAGAAGCTTTCTTT
>TRBD1|few|TRBV19|TRBJ2-3
CASSNLDRGVDTQYF
TGTGCCAGTAGCAATTTGGACAGGGGAGTCGATACGCAGTATTTT
>.|.|TRBV9|TRBJ2-6
CASSVGVRSGANVLTF
TGTGCCAGCAGCGTAGGGGTTCGTTCTGGGGCCAACGTCCTGACTTTC